This TCR beta chain appears in the sequencing data of a study of regulatory T cells in long-lasting Graves disease. This clonotype was seen at least ten times. Time point meaning: newly diagnosed GD, antithyroid drugs for less than 3 months. Extracted PBMC RNA gave rise to the TCR library. Patients came through an endocrinology department, and that department was in Xi'an, China. Assembly of TCR beta libraries relied on iRepertoire HTBI primers together with Arm-PCR of CDR3 regions. One entry per CDR3 protein, called by TCRdb with MiXCR from the multiplex PCR reads. The data show about 560,000 distinct CDR3 sequences, 15% to 20% seen once. CDR3 length: 12 residues. Germline V gene data show CDR1 as SQVTM and CDR2 as ANQGSEA. Between the trimmed V and J ends, which lost 0 bases and 9 bases, there was a span of 9 bases. These data were also filed under a second study, of T cells in Graves' hyperthyroidism and ophthalmopathy.

The sequencing used peripheral blood mononuclear cells (PBMCs), collected at new diagnosis, from a patient treated with antithyroid drugs. This receptor was obtained from a man between 18 and 35 years old with Graves disease. V is TRBV29-1 and J is TRBJ2-1, with D unclear. The CDR3 spells CSVEEGLGEQFF. Written as DNA, the CDR3 is TGCAGCGTTGAAGAAGGGTTGGGTGAGCAGTTCTTC.